This T cell receptor (beta chain) originates from a study of blood T cell repertoires in COVID-19. Study at large: The origin of the acute and convalescent COVID-19 samples was the United States, Italy and Spain. Sample material is recorded as cDNA or gDNA derived from T cells, B-cell-depleted T cells, or PBMCs.

Trimming shortened V by 6 bases and J by 4 bases, and 7 bases separated the two germline ends. CDR3 length equals 10 residues. Germline CDR1 DFQATT, CDR2 SNEGSKA (reference sequence). The Seattle patients joined while their infection was active and were tracked longitudinally afterward. Using immunoSEQ multiplex PCR, the repertoire was profiled, and TCRdb retains in-frame clones only, with some absent. The sample yields over 250,000 clones, approximately 91% seen once. This TCR was recovered from a person under 35 with COVID-19, enrolled during active disease. The chain carries TRBV20-1 and TRBJ2-7, with D perhaps matching TRBD1 (5 bases). The specimen was peripheral blood. This CDR3 reads CSAQGYEQYF. The CDR3, as DNA: TGCAGTGCCCAGGGTTACGAGCAGTACTTC.